This record covers a single TCR beta chain. This CDR3 contains 17 residues. In germline, CDR1 is LGHDT, CDR2 YNNKEL (reference sequence). The ends lost 1 base at V and 1 base at J; junction bases unmatched: 7. Source study methods: Using reference gene primer amplification, nucleated cell counts were estimated. Clones were read by immunoSEQ multiplex PCR, and TCRdb kept only the in-frame ones, dropping some. That table is the source of V, J and clone size, and D and trimming were worked out from the DNA. Of about 59,000 clones listed, around 73% are singletons. The data were obtained in a study of blood T cell repertoires in COVID-19. On the study more broadly: The United States, Italy and Spain provided the acute and convalescent COVID-19 samples. T cells, B-cell-depleted T cells, or PBMCs provided the cDNA or gDNA that served as material.

Sequencing was performed on peripheral blood. The chain employs TRBV3-1 (or the pseudogene TRBV3-2) and TRBJ2-1, with TRBD2 matching over 7 bases. This receptor was identified in an elderly man with acute or convalescent COVID-19. The DNA of the CDR3 is TGTGCCAGCAGCCAAGTCCCGGGGGGTGGGTCCTACAATGAGCAGTTCTTC. Encoded protein: CASSQVPGGGSYNEQFF.